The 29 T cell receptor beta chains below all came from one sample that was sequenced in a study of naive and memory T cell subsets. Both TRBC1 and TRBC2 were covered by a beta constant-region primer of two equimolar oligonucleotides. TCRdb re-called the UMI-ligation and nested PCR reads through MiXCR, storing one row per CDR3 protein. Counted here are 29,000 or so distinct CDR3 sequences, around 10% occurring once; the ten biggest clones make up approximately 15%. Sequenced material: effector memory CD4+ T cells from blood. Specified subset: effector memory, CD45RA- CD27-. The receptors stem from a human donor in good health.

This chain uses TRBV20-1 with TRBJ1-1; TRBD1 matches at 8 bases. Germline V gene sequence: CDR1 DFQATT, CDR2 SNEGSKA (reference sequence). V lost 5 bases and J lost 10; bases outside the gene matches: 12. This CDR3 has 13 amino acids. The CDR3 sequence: CSAPGQGGFGAFF. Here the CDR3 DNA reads TGCAGTGCTCCCGGACAGGGAGGTTTTGGAGCTTTCTTT.

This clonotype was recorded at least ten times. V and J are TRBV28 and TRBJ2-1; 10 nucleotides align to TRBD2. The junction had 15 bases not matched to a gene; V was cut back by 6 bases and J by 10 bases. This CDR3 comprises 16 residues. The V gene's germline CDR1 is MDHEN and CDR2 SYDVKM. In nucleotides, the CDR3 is TGTGCCAGCAGCCGACCCCAGCGGGGGGGTTCACAGGAGCAGTTCTTC. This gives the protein CASSRPQRGGSQEQFF. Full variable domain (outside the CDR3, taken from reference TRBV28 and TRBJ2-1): DVKVTQSSRYLVKRTGEKVFLECVQDMDHENMFWYRQDPGLGLRLIYFSYDVKMKEKGDIPEGYSVSREKKERFSLILESASTNQTSMYLCASSRPQRGGSQEQFFGPGTRLTVL.

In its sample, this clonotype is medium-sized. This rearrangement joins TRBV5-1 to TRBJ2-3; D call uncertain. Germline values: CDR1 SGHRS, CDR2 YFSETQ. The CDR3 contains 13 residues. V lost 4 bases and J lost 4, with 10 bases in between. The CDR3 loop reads CASSLTISDTQYF. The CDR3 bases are TGCGCCAGCAGCCTGACAATTTCAGATACGCAGTATTTT.

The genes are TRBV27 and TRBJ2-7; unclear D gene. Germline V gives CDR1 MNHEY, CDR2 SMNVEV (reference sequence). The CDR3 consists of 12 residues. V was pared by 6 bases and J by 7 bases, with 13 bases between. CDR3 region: CASRTGPGEQYF. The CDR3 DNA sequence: TGTGCCAGCAGAACGGGTCCCGGTGAGCAGTACTTC.

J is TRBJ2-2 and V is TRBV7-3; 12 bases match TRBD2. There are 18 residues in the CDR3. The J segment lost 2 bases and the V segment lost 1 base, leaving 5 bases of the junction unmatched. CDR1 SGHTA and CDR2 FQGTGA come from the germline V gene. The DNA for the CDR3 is TGTGCCAGCAGCTTAATGGGGACTAGCGGGCCCAACACCGGGGAGCTGTTTTTT. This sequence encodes CASSLMGTSGPNTGELFF.

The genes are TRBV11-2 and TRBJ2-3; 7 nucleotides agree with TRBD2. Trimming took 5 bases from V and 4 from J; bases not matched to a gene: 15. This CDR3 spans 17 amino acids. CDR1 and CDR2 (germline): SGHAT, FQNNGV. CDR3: CASSPGLLGGMADTQYF. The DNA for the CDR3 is TGTGCCAGCAGCCCCGGTCTTCTGGGGGGGATGGCAGATACGCAGTATTTT.

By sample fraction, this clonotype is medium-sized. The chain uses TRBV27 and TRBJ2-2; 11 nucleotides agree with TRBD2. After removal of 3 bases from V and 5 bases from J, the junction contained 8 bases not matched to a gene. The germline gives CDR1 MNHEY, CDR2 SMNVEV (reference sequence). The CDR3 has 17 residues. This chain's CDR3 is CASSFRLAGTRTGELFF. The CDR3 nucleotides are TGTGCCAGCAGTTTCCGACTAGCGGGAACCCGGACCGGGGAGCTGTTTTTT.

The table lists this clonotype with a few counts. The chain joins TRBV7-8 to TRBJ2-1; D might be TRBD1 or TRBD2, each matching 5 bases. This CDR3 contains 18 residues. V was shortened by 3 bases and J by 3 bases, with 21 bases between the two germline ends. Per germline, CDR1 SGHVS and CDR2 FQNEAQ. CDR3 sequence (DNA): TGTGCCAGCAGCTTGGGGGTCGGCCGACCCATCAGCTACAATGAGCAGTTCTTC. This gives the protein CASSLGVGRPISYNEQFF.

This CDR3 reads CASSYLAGGPSYNEQFF. Here the CDR3 DNA reads TGTGCCAGCAGTTACCTAGCGGGAGGGCCGTCGTACAATGAGCAGTTCTTC. The rearrangement links TRBV6-2 or TRBV6-3 to TRBJ2-1; 12 bases map to TRBD2. The V gene end was trimmed by 2 bases and the J gene end by 4 bases; junction bases not matched to a gene: 6. This CDR3 is built from 17 residues. Germline V gene sequence: CDR1 MNHEY, CDR2 SVGEGT.

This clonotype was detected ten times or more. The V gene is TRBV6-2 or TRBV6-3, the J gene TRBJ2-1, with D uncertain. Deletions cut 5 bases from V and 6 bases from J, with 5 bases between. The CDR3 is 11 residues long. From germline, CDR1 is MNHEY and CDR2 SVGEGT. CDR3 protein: CASSRLNEQFF. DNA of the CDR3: TGTGCCAGCAGTCGACTCAATGAGCAGTTCTTC.

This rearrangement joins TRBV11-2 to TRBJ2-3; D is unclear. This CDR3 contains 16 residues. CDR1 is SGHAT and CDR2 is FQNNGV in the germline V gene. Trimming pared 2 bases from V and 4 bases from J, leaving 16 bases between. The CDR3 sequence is CASSLSSPLSADTQYF. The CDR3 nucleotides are TGTGCCAGCAGCTTATCTAGTCCCCTAAGCGCAGATACGCAGTATTTT. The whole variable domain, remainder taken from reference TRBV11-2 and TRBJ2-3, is EAGVAQSPRYKIIEKRQSVAFWCNPISGHATLYWYQQILGQGPKLLIQFQNNGVVDDSQLPKDRFSAERLKGVDSTLKIQPAKLEDSAVYLCASSLSSPLSADTQYFGPGTRLTVL.

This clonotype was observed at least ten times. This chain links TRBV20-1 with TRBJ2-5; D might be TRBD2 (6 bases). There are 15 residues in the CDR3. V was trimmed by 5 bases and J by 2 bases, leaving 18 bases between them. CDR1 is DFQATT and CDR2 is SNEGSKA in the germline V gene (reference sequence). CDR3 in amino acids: CSAPSTALAQETQYF. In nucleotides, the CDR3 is TGCAGTGCTCCTTCGACCGCGCTAGCGCAAGAGACCCAGTACTTC.

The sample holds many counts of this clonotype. The CDR3 nucleotides are TGTGCCAGCAGTCGACAGACAGGGGGTGGGAACGAGCAGTACTTC. It codes for CASSRQTGGGNEQYF. The J gene is TRBJ2-7, the V gene TRBV7-2, with 9 bases lining up with TRBD1. The germline gives CDR1 SGHTA, CDR2 FQGNSA. J was trimmed by 5 bases and V by 6 bases; bases with no gene match: 11. The CDR3 is 15 residues long. Full variable domain (outside the CDR3, taken from reference TRBV7-2 and TRBJ2-7): GAGVSQSPSNKVTEKGKDVELRCDPISGHTALYWYRQSLGQGLEFLIYFQGNSAPDKSGLPSDRFSAERTGGSVSTLTIQRTQQEDSAVYLCASSRQTGGGNEQYFGPGTRLTVT.

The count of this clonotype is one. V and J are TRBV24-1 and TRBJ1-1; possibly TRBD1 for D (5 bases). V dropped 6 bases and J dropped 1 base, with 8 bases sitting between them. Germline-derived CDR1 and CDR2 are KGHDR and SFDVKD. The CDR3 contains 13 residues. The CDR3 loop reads CATSPTGNTEAFF. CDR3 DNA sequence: TGTGCCACCAGTCCCACAGGGAACACTGAAGCTTTCTTT.

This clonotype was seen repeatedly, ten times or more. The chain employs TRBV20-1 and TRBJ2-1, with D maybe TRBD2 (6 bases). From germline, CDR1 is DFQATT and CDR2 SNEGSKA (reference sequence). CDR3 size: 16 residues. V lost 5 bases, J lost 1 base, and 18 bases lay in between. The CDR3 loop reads CSAGGVEGRSYNEQFF. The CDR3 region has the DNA TGCAGTGCTGGAGGGGTGGAAGGCAGGTCCTACAATGAGCAGTTCTTC.

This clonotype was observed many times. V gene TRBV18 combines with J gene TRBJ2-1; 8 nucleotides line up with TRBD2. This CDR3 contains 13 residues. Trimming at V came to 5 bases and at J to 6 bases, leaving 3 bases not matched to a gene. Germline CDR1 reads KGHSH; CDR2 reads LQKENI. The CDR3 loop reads CASSVSGSNEQFF. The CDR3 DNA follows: TGTGCCAGCTCAGTAAGCGGGAGCAATGAGCAGTTCTTC.

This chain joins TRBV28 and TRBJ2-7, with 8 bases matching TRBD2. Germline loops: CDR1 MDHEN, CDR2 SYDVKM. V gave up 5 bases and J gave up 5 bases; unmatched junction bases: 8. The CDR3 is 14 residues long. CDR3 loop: CASSQRGGADEQYF. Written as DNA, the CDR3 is TGTGCCAGCAGTCAACGGGGGGGGGCCGACGAGCAGTACTTC.

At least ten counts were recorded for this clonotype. CDR3 residues: CSARRGGSYNEQFF. For the CDR3, the DNA is TGCAGTGCTAGACGTGGGGGGTCCTACAATGAGCAGTTCTTC. The chain employs TRBV20-1 and TRBJ2-1; perhaps TRBD2 as D (6 bases). Germline V gene sequence: CDR1 DFQATT, CDR2 SNEGSKA (reference sequence). Trimming took off 2 bases at V and 1 base at J, with 9 bases between the two ends. The CDR3 is 14 residues long.

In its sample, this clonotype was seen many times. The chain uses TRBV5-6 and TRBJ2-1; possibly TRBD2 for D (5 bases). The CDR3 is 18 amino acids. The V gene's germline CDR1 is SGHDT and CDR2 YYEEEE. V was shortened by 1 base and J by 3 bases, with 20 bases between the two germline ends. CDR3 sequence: CASSLPGLARNFYNEQFF. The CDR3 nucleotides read TGTGCCAGCAGCTTGCCCGGGCTAGCTCGAAATTTCTACAATGAGCAGTTCTTC.

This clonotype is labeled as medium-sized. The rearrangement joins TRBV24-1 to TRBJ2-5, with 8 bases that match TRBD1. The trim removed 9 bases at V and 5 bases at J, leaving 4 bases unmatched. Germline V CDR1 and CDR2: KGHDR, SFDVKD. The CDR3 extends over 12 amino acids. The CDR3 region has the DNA TGTGCCACCGCAGGGGGCGCGGAGACCCAGTACTTC. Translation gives CATAGGAETQYF.

The CDR3 sequence is CSVEVNWGYTF. The CDR3 region has the DNA TGCAGCGTTGAGGTTAATTGGGGCTACACCTTC. This sequence joins TRBV29-1 and TRBJ1-2; unclear D gene. This CDR3 region has 11 residues. V shed 3 bases and J shed 8 bases, with 10 bases lying between them. Germline lookup yields CDR1 SQVTM and CDR2 ANQGSEA.

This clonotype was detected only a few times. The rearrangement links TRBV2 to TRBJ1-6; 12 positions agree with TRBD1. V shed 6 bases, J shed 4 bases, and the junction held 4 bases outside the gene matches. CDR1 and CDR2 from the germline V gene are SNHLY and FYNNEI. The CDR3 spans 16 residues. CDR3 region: CASRGTGGGYNSPLHF. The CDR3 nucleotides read TGTGCCAGCAGAGGGACAGGGGGCGGATATAATTCACCCCTCCACTTT.

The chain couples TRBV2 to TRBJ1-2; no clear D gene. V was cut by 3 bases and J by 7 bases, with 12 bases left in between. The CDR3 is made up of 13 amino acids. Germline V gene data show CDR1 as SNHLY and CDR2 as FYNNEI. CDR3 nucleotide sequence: TGTGCCAGCAGTGAGCGACCCCGAGGTGGCTACACCTTC. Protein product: CASSERPRGGYTF.

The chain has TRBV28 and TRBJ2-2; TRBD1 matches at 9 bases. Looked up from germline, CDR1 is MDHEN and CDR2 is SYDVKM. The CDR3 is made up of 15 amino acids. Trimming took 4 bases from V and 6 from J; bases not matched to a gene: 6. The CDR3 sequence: CASSSTGGKSGELFF. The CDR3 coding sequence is TGTGCCAGCAGTTCTACAGGGGGCAAATCCGGGGAGCTGTTTTTT.

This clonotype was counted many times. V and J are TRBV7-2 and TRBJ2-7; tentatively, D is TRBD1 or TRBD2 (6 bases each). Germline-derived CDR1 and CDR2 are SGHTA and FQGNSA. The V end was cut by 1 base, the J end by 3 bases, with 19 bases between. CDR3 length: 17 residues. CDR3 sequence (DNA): TGTGCCAGCAGCTTAGGAAGAGGGGGGCGGAATATCTACGAGCAGTACTTC. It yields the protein CASSLGRGGRNIYEQYF.

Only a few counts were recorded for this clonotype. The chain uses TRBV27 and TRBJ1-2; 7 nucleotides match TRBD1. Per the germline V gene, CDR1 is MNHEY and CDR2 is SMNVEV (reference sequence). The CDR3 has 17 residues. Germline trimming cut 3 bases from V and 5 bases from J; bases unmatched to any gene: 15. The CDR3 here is CASSFLQTTGTAYGYTF. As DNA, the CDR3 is TGTGCCAGCAGTTTTCTTCAAACAACCGGGACAGCTTATGGCTACACCTTC.

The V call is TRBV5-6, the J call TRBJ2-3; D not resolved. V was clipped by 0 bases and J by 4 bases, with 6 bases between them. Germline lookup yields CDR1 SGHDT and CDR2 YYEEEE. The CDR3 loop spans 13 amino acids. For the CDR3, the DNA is TGTGCCAGCAGCTTGGCAGGCCCAGATACGCAGTATTTT. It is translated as CASSLAGPDTQYF.

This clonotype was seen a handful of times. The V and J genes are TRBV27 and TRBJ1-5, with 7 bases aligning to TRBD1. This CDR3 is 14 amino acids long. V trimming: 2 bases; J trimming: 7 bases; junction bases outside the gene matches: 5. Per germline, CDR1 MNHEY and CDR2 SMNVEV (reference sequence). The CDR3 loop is CASSLLQGGQPQHF. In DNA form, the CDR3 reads TGTGCCAGCAGTTTACTCCAGGGGGGGCAGCCCCAGCATTTT.

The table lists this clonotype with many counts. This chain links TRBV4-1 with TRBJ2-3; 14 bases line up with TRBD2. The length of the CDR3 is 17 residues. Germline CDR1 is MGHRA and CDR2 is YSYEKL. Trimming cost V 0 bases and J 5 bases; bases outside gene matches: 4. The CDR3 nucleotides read TGCGCCAGCAGCCAAGACCGGGGACTAGCGGGAGTAGATACGCAGTATTTT. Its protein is CASSQDRGLAGVDTQYF.